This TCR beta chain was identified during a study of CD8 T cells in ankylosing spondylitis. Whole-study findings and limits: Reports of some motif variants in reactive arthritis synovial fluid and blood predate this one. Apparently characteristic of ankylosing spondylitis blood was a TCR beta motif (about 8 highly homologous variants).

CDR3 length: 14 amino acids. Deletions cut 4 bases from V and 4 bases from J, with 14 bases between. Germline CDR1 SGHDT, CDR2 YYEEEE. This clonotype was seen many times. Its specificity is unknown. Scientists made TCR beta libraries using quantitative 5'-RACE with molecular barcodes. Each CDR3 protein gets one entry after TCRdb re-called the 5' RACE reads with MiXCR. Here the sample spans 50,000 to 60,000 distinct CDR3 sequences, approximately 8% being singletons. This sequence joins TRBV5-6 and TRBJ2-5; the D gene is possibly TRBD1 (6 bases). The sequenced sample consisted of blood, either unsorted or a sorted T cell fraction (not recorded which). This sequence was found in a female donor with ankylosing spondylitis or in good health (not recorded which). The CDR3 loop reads CASSATGLGETQYF. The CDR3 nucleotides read TGTGCCAGCAGCGCTACAGGGTTAGGAGAGACCCAGTACTTC.